The 23 T cell receptor beta chains presented below share a single source sample, sequenced in a study of radiation and T cells in renal cell carcinoma. Documented time point: blood 4 weeks post-SBRT, at nephrectomy. Treatment meaning: 15 Gy SBRT to primary tumor, nephrectomy 4 weeks later. The method was immunoSEQ multiplex PCR; TCRdb's version includes in-frame clones alone and lacks a portion of them. The repertoire holds 150,000 to 200,000 clones, with about 85% as singletons. The sequencing used blood, collected from a patient whose treatment included radiotherapy and nephrectomy. Receptor source: a woman aged 45-60 years with renal cell carcinoma.

In its sample, this clone was seen a few times. The chain links TRBV13 to TRBJ1-4; D might be TRBD1 (5 bases). CDR3 size: 11 residues. Germline V gene sequence: CDR1 PRHDT, CDR2 FYEKMQ (reference sequence). V was trimmed by 4 bases and J by 14 bases, leaving 11 bases between them. CDR3 sequence: CASSSRGDLFF. In DNA form, the CDR3 reads TGTGCCAGCAGCTCCCGGGGGGACCTGTTTTTT.

The rearrangement uses TRBV30 and TRBJ2-7, with TRBD2 identical over 13 bases. CDR1 is GTSNPN, CDR2 SVGIG, per germline (reference sequence). The junction had 3 bases not matched to a gene; V was cut back by 1 base and J by 6 bases. The CDR3 loop spans 14 amino acids. DNA of the CDR3: TGTGCCTGGAGTGAGGGACTAGCGGGGTTCGAGCAGTACTTC. It specifies CAWSEGLAGFEQYF.

The rearrangement joins TRBV6-5 to TRBJ2-7; 12 bases agree with TRBD1. With V trimmed by 4 bases and J by 0 bases, 4 bases remained unmatched. There are 16 residues in the CDR3. Germline V lookup: CDR1 MNHEY, CDR2 SVGAGI. The CDR3 sequence: CASSSPGQGASYEQYF. Written as DNA, the CDR3 is TGTGCCAGCAGTTCACCGGGACAGGGGGCCTCCTACGAGCAGTACTTC.

This clone was counted a single time. The genes are TRBV6-5 and TRBJ1-1; 9 positions match TRBD1. CDR1 and CDR2 (germline): MNHEY, SVGAGI. Germline trimming cut 5 bases from V and 5 bases from J; bases unmatched to any gene: 6. CDR3 length: 14 amino acids. CDR3 coding DNA: TGTGCCAGCAGTGCGGACAGGGGAGGGACTGAAGCTTTCTTT. The encoded protein is CASSADRGGTEAFF.

The CDR3 loop is CASSLFGGGAGTGELFF. CDR3 nucleotides: TGTGCCAGCAGCTTATTTGGCGGCGGGGCGGGCACCGGGGAGCTGTTTTTT. The chain employs TRBV7-8 and TRBJ2-2; D possibly corresponds to TRBD2 (6 bases). Trimming cost V 2 bases and J 4 bases, with 17 bases left between them. The CDR3 is 17 residues long. Germline CDR1 is SGHVS and CDR2 is FQNEAQ.

The V gene is TRBV28, the J gene TRBJ1-2, with a weak D call TRBD1 (6 bases). CDR3 length equals 15 residues. Deletions cut 6 bases from V and 4 bases from J, with 18 bases between. Germline assignment: CDR1 MDHEN and CDR2 SYDVKM. The chain's CDR3 is CASSQPRGEVYGYTF. The CDR3 region has the DNA TGTGCCAGCAGCCAACCCAGGGGTGAGGTCTATGGCTACACCTTC.

Turning to this clone: A junction boundary mismatches the germline segment, possibly from a read error. The J gene is TRBJ2-7, the V gene TRBV14, with 7 bases lining up with TRBD2. This CDR3 contains 11 residues. Germline CDR1 reads SGHDN; CDR2 reads FVKESK. The CDR3 DNA sequence: TGTGCCAGCAGCCAAGATTATCTAGCGGAGTTC. It translates to CASSQDYLAEF.

The chain combines TRBV6-1 with TRBJ2-1; D unresolved. V lost 3 bases and J 1 base, leaving 13 bases between the germline ends. Germline loops: CDR1 MNHNS, CDR2 SASEGT. The CDR3 spans 16 residues. The CDR3 region is CASSDPGLPSYNEQFF. The CDR3 DNA follows: TGTGCCAGCAGTGATCCGGGCCTGCCTTCCTACAATGAGCAGTTCTTC.

The V and J genes are TRBV5-4 and TRBJ2-5; 7 bases map to TRBD1. Germline values: CDR1 SGHNT, CDR2 YYREEE (reference sequence). The CDR3 totals 15 residues. The J segment lost 6 bases and the V segment lost 0 bases, leaving 8 bases of the junction unmatched. CDR3 nucleotides: TGTGCCAGCAGCTTGGGCGGGCAGGGGGAACAGACCCAGTACTTC. It translates to CASSLGGQGEQTQYF.

V gene TRBV6-5 combines with J gene TRBJ2-4; a weak D match, TRBD2 (5 bases). The CDR3 has 16 residues. CDR1 and CDR2 (germline): MNHEY, SVGAGI. Trimming took 2 bases from V and 9 from J, leaving 20 bases between them. CDR3 residues: CASSYDSGVDLSIQYF. In DNA, the CDR3 is TGTGCCAGCAGTTACGATTCCGGGGTCGACCTATCCATTCAGTACTTC.

This sequence joins TRBV2 and TRBJ1-5; D is ambiguous. The CDR3 is 15 amino acids. The germline V gene encodes CDR1 SNHLY and CDR2 FYNNEI. V was cut by 2 bases and J by 2 bases, with 10 bases left in between. The CDR3 region is CASSERARGNQPQHF. The CDR3 DNA is TGTGCCAGCAGTGAAAGGGCGAGAGGCAATCAGCCCCAGCATTTT.

This clone occurred once. The V call is TRBV7-3, the J call TRBJ2-1; 10 bases agree with TRBD2. J was trimmed by 6 bases and V by 4 bases; bases with no gene match: 6. CDR3 length: 15 amino acids. CDR1 and CDR2 (germline): SGHTA, FQGTGA. The CDR3 DNA follows: TGTGCCAGCAGCTCCGGGACTAGCGCGGTCAATGAGCAGTTCTTC. Translated, it gives CASSSGTSAVNEQFF.

This clone was observed once. The rearrangement links TRBV5-1 to TRBJ1-2; 7 nucleotides agree with TRBD1. The germline CDR1 and CDR2 sequences are SGHRS and YFSETQ. This CDR3 contains 14 residues. Germline trimming cut 0 bases from V and 4 bases from J; bases unmatched to any gene: 3. The CDR3 DNA reads TGCGCCAGCAGCTTGGAATCAGGGGGCTATGGCTACACCTTC. Protein product: CASSLESGGYGYTF.

This chain connects TRBV7-9 to TRBJ1-5, with a tentative D call TRBD1 (5 bases). CDR1 and CDR2 from the germline V gene are SEHNR and FQNEAQ (reference sequence). The CDR3 covers 15 residues. The V end lost 5 bases, the J end lost 0 bases, and 11 bases lay between the germline ends. The CDR3 reads CASSRGGDSNQPQHF. The CDR3 coding sequence is TGTGCCAGCAGCCGTGGAGGGGATAGCAATCAGCCCCAGCATTTT.

This chain connects TRBV19 to TRBJ2-3; either TRBD1 or TRBD2 may supply D (5 bases each). Germline loops: CDR1 LNHDA, CDR2 SQIVND (reference sequence). The V and J ends lost 6 bases and 2 bases respectively, with 18 bases between them. This CDR3 region has 16 residues. The CDR3 DNA sequence: TGTGCCAGTAGCGTGCCCGTTCCGGGACCCACAGATACGCAGTATTTT. Its protein product is CASSVPVPGPTDTQYF. The variable domain in full, completed from reference TRBV19 and TRBJ2-3, reads DGGITQSPKYLFRKEGQNVTLSCEQNLNHDAMYWYRQDPGQGLRLIYYSQIVNDFQKGDIAEGYSVSREKKESFPLTVTSAQKNPTAFYLCASSVPVPGPTDTQYFGPGTRLTVL.

The J gene is TRBJ1-2, the V gene TRBV7-9, with D tentatively TRBD1 (6 bases). V dropped 0 bases and J dropped 4 bases, with 12 bases sitting between them. The CDR3 runs to 15 residues. The germline V gene has CDR1 SEHNR and CDR2 FQNEAQ (reference sequence). The CDR3 nucleotides are TGTGCCAGCAGCTTAGCCCCAGGGGACCCCTATGGCTACACCTTC. Translation gives CASSLAPGDPYGYTF.

The J gene is TRBJ1-4, the V gene TRBV7-2; D call uncertain. V was clipped by 5 bases and J by 10 bases, with 17 bases between them. This CDR3 contains 14 residues. The germline gives CDR1 SGHTA, CDR2 FQGNSA. DNA for the CDR3: TGTGCCAGCAGCAAACCGGGTTCAGATGCAAAACTGTTTTTT. This codes for CASSKPGSDAKLFF.

The chain links TRBV9 to TRBJ2-3, with D unresolved. Looked up from germline, CDR1 is SGDLS and CDR2 is YYNGEE. Trimming took off 4 bases at V and 6 bases at J, with 9 bases between the two ends. The CDR3 runs 12 residues. Here the CDR3 reads CASSLREDTQYF. DNA for the CDR3: TGTGCCAGCAGCCTTAGAGAGGATACGCAGTATTTT.

This clone was observed once. The genes are TRBV7-2 and TRBJ1-1; 8 positions agree with TRBD1. V dropped 5 bases and J dropped 5; count of bases not matched to a gene: 13. The CDR3 has 16 amino acids. The germline V gene has CDR1 SGHTA and CDR2 FQGNSA. CDR3 coding DNA: TGTGCCAGCAGCCTATTCCCGACAGGGGAATATACTGAAGCTTTCTTT. It yields the protein CASSLFPTGEYTEAFF.

This sequence joins TRBV10-3 and TRBJ2-7, with 7 positions matching TRBD1. The CDR3 consists of 16 residues. V lost 0 bases to trimming and J lost 5 bases; unmatched junction nucleotides: 10. CDR1 and CDR2 from the germline V gene are ENHRY and SYGVKD. CDR3 nucleotides: TGTGCCATCAGTGAGTCGAGAGCAGGGGGTAGGCACGAGCAGTACTTC. Amino acid sequence: CAISESRAGGRHEQYF.

The chain links TRBV7-2 to TRBJ2-3; TRBD2 matches at 7 bases. In germline, CDR1 is SGHTA, CDR2 FQGNSA. V lost 1 base to trimming and J lost 1 base; unmatched junction nucleotides: 2. This CDR3 has 15 amino acids. The CDR3 sequence: CASSLEGLRTDTQYF. The CDR3 coding sequence is TGTGCCAGCAGCTTAGAGGGACTACGCACAGATACGCAGTATTTT. Together with reference TRBV7-2 and TRBJ2-3, the CDR3 gives the full variable domain: GAGVSQSPSNKVTEKGKDVELRCDPISGHTALYWYRQSLGQGLEFLIYFQGNSAPDKSGLPSDRFSAERTGGSVSTLTIQRTQQEDSAVYLCASSLEGLRTDTQYFGPGTRLTVL.

The rearrangement joins TRBV13 to TRBJ2-3, with D hard to call. The CDR3 extends over 14 amino acids. Looked up from germline, CDR1 is PRHDT and CDR2 is FYEKMQ (reference sequence). The ends were cut back, 5 bases at V and 0 bases at J, with 9 bases in the middle. CDR3 nucleotide sequence: TGTGCCAGCAGCCGAGGTGGAAGCACAGATACGCAGTATTTT. It codes for CASSRGGSTDTQYF.

The genes are TRBV4-1 and TRBJ2-3, with 10 bases that match TRBD2. The CDR3 loop spans 16 amino acids. Germline CDR1 MGHRA, CDR2 YSYEKL. V lost 0 bases and J lost 4; bases outside the gene matches: 4. CDR3: CASSQEWLAGADTQYF. In nucleotides, the CDR3 is TGCGCCAGCAGCCAAGAGTGGCTAGCGGGGGCAGATACGCAGTATTTT.